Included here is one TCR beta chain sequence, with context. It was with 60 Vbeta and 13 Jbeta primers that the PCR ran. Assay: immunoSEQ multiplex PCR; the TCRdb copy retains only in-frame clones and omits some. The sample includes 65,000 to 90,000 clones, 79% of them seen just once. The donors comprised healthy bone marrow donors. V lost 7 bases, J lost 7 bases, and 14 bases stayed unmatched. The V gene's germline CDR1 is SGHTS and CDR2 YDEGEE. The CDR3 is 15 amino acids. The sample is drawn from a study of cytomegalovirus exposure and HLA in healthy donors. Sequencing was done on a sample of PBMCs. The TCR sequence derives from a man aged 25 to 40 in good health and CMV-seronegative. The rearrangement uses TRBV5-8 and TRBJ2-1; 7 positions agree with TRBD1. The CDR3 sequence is CASRHPPTGENEQFF. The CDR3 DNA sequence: TGTGCCAGCCGCCACCCCCCTACAGGGGAAAATGAGCAGTTCTTC.